The 4 T cell receptor beta chains below were found in one sample sequenced in a study of cytomegalovirus exposure and HLA in healthy donors. A multiplex PCR was run with 60 Vbeta primers and 13 Jbeta primers. Produced via immunoSEQ multiplex PCR; TCRdb's table is partial and in-frame only. The sample consists of about 100,000 clones, around 75% of them appearing once. The material sequenced was PBMCs. The receptors originated from a male donor in good health and CMV-seropositive.

The rearrangement joins TRBV11-3 to TRBJ2-3, with D possibly being TRBD1 (6 bases). The V end was cut by 1 base, the J end by 5 bases, with 13 bases between. Germline V gene data show CDR1 as SGHNT and CDR2 as YENEEA. The CDR3 runs to 15 residues. The CDR3 here is CASSLGGGMGDTQYF. Written as DNA, the CDR3 is TGTGCCAGCAGCTTAGGAGGGGGAATGGGAGATACGCAGTATTTT.

This rearrangement joins TRBV5-4 to TRBJ2-7; tentative D call: TRBD1 (6 bases). In germline, CDR1 is SGHNT, CDR2 YYREEE (reference sequence). This CDR3 is built from 12 residues. V was shortened by 2 bases and J by 4 bases, with 7 bases between the two germline ends. The CDR3 is CASSFQGYEQYF. CDR3 nucleotide sequence: TGTGCCAGCAGCTTTCAGGGGTACGAGCAGTACTTC.

This chain joins TRBV7-9 and TRBJ1-2; unclear D gene. This CDR3 is 13 amino acids long. Germline V CDR1 and CDR2: SEHNR, FQNEAQ (reference sequence). The germline V and J ends were trimmed by 3 bases and 2 bases, with 7 bases remaining between them. The CDR3 loop is CASSLEQNYGYTF. As DNA, the CDR3 is TGTGCCAGCAGCTTGGAACAGAACTATGGCTACACCTTC.

This clone was recorded a few times. The rearrangement uses TRBV4-3 and TRBJ1-1, with 7 bases fitting TRBD1. The V gene end was trimmed by 0 bases and the J gene end by 8 bases; junction bases not matched to a gene: 3. The CDR3 runs to 13 residues. In germline, CDR1 is LGHNA, CDR2 YSLEER. The CDR3 region is CASSQDPGQEAFF. The DNA for the CDR3 is TGCGCCAGCAGCCAAGACCCGGGACAGGAAGCTTTCTTT.